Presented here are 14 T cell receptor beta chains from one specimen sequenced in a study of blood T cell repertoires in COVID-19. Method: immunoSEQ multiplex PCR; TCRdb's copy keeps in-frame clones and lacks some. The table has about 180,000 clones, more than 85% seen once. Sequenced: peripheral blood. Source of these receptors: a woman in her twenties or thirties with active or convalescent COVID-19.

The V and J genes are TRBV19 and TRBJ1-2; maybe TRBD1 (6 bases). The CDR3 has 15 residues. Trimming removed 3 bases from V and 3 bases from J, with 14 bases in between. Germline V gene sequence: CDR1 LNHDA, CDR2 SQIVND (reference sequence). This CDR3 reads CASSILQGAHYGYTF. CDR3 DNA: TGTGCCAGTAGTATCCTACAGGGAGCTCACTATGGCTACACCTTC.

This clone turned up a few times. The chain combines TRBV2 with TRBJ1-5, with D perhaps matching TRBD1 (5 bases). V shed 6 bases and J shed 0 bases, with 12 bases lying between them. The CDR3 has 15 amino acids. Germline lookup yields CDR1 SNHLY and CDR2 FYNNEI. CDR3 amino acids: CASRAQGNSNQPQHF. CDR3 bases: TGTGCCAGCAGGGCTCAGGGTAATAGCAATCAGCCCCAGCATTTT.

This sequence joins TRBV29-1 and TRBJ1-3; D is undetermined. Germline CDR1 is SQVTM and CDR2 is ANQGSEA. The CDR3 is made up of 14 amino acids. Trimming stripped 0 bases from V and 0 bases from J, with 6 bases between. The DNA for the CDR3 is TGCAGCGTTGAAGACGGGTCCTCTGGAAACACCATATATTTT. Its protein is CSVEDGSSGNTIYF.

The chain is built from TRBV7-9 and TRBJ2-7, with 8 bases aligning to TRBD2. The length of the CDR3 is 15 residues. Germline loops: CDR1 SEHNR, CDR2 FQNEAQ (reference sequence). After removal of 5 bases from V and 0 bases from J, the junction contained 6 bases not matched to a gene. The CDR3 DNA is TGTGCCAGCAGCAGTACTAGCGGCCTCTCCTACGAGCAGTACTTC. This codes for CASSSTSGLSYEQYF.

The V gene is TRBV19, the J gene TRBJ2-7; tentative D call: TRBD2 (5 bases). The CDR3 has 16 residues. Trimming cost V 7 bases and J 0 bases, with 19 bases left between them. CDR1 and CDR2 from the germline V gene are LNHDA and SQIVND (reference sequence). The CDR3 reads CASTPGVGSSSYEQYF. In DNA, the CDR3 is TGTGCCAGTACCCCCGGGGTAGGGTCGAGCTCCTACGAGCAGTACTTC.

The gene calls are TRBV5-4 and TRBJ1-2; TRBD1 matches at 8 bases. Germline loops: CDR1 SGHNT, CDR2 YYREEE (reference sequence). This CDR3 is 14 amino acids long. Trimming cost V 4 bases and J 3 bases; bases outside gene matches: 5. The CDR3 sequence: CASSRTGGYYGYTF. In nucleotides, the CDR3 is TGTGCCAGCAGCCGTACAGGGGGTTACTATGGCTACACCTTC.

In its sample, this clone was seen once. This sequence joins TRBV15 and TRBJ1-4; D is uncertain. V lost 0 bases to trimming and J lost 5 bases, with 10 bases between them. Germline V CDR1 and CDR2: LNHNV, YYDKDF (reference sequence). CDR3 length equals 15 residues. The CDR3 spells CATSRDLGGNEKLFF. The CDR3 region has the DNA TGTGCCACCAGCAGAGATTTGGGCGGGAATGAAAAACTGTTTTTT. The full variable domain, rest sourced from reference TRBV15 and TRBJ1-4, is DAMVIQNPRYQVTQFGKPVTLSCSQTLNHNVMYWYQQKSSQAPKLLFHYYDKDFNNEADTPDNFQSRRPNTSFCFLDIRSPGLGDTAMYLCATSRDLGGNEKLFFGSGTQLSVL.

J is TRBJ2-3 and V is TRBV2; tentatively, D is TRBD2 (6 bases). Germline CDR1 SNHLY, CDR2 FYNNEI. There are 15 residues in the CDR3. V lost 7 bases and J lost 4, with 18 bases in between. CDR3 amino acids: CASKTAPRRADTQYF. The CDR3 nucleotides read TGTGCCAGCAAGACGGCACCCCGGAGGGCAGATACGCAGTATTTT.

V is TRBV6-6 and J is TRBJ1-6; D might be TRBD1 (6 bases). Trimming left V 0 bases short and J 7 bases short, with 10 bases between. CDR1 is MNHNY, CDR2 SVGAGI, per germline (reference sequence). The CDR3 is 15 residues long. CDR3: CASSYSAGANSPLHF. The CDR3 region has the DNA TGTGCCAGCAGTTACTCGGCAGGGGCCAATTCACCCCTCCACTTT.

For the CDR3, the DNA is TGTGCCAGCACATACAGGGTTAGCAATCAGCCCCAGCATTTT. Translated: CASTYRVSNQPQHF. The rearrangement joins TRBV2 to TRBJ1-5; perhaps TRBD1 as D (6 bases). In germline, CDR1 is SNHLY, CDR2 FYNNEI. The CDR3 runs to 14 residues. V was clipped by 7 bases and J by 0 bases, with 10 bases between them.

This chain's CDR3 is CASSQLAGGPGETQYF. DNA of the CDR3: TGTGCCAGTAGTCAATTAGCGGGGGGCCCTGGGGAGACCCAGTACTTC. The chain employs TRBV19 and TRBJ2-5; 10 bases align to TRBD2. This CDR3 is built from 16 residues. Germline V CDR1 and CDR2: LNHDA, SQIVND (reference sequence). With 5 bases clipped from V and 5 bases from J, the junction kept 11 bases outside the gene matches.

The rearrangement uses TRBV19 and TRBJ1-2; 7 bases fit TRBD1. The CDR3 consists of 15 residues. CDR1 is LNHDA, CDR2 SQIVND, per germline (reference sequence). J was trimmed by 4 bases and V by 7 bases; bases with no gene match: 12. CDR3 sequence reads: CASKGSGGGVYGYTF. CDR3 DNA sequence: TGTGCCAGTAAAGGTTCGGGAGGGGGCGTCTATGGCTACACCTTC.

In DNA, the CDR3 is TGTGCCAGCAGGCCCATACAGGGGCGCTCCGAAGCTTTCTTT. Translating it yields CASRPIQGRSEAFF. The rearrangement uses TRBV11-2 and TRBJ1-1; 7 nucleotides agree with TRBD1. CDR1 is SGHAT and CDR2 is FQNNGV in the germline V gene. CDR3 size: 14 residues. V shed 6 bases and J 8 bases; nucleotides not matched to a gene: 12.

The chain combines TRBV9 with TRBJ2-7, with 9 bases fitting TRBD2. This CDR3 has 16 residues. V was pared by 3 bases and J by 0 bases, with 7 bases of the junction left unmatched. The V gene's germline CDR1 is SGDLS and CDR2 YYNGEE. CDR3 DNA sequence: TGTGCCAGCAGCGCCGCCCTAGCGGGGAGCTCCTACGAGCAGTACTTC. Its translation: CASSAALAGSSYEQYF.